Shown below are 7 T cell receptor beta chains from a single sample sequenced in a study of blood T cells in healthy people across ages. Alongside a J-beta primer mix, a sample-barcoded 5' primer served in a second PCR lasting about 7 to 12 cycles. TCRdb re-called the 5' RACE reads through MiXCR, storing one row per CDR3 protein. In the table there are roughly 800,000 distinct CDR3 sequences, about three fifths of which are singletons. The material sequenced was blood. The receptors shown here come from a man aged 30-40 years in good health.

The chain carries TRBV12-3 or TRBV12-4 and TRBJ2-7, with 7 bases lining up with TRBD1. The assigned J gene may be wrong: the sequence end matches TRBJ2-5 better. This CDR3 is 14 amino acids long. CDR3 DNA: TGTGCCAGCAGTTTGGCGCAGGGGGTACAGACCCAGTACTTC. Protein: CASSLAQGVQTQYF.

The genes are TRBV7-2 and TRBJ2-5, with TRBD2 identical over 8 bases. CDR1 is SGHTA and CDR2 is FQGNSA in the germline V gene. With V trimmed by 4 bases and J by 3 bases, 7 bases remained unmatched. This CDR3 has 15 amino acids. CDR3 amino acids: CASSYLAGNKETQYF. Here the CDR3 DNA reads TGTGCCAGCAGCTACTTAGCGGGAAACAAAGAGACCCAGTACTTC.

This clonotype showed up just a few times. The rearrangement links TRBV7-8 to TRBJ2-5; no definite D call. Trimming removed 5 bases at V and 1 base at J, with 8 bases between. The CDR3 runs 13 residues. Germline V lookup: CDR1 SGHVS, CDR2 FQNEAQ. In DNA form, the CDR3 reads TGTGCCAGCAGCCTCTTGCGCCAAGAGACCCAGTACTTC. Its translation is CASSLLRQETQYF.

This rearrangement joins TRBV28 to TRBJ2-3, with a tentative D call TRBD2 (6 bases). This CDR3 region has 16 residues. Germline loops: CDR1 MDHEN, CDR2 SYDVKM. Trimming stripped 3 bases from V and 1 base from J, with 14 bases between. CDR3 region: CASSFGGPTRTDTQYF. For the CDR3, the DNA is TGTGCCAGCAGTTTCGGGGGACCCACCCGCACAGATACGCAGTATTTT. The whole variable domain, filled in from reference TRBV28 and TRBJ2-3, reads DVKVTQSSRYLVKRTGEKVFLECVQDMDHENMFWYRQDPGLGLRLIYFSYDVKMKEKGDIPEGYSVSREKKERFSLILESASTNQTSMYLCASSFGGPTRTDTQYFGPGTRLTVL.

This chain connects TRBV19 to TRBJ2-3, with TRBD2 matching 7 bases. The ends lost 1 base at V and 4 bases at J; junction bases unmatched: 5. This CDR3 spans 15 amino acids. Germline V gives CDR1 LNHDA, CDR2 SQIVND (reference sequence). CDR3 bases: TGTGCCAGTAGTATAGGGCGGGGGAGGTCAGATACGCAGTATTTT. This translates into CASSIGRGRSDTQYF.

As regards this clonotype: Possible read error: a much larger clone is one base away. The chain combines TRBV7-2 with TRBJ2-7, with D maybe TRBD2 (6 bases). The CDR3 is 15 residues long. V lost 2 bases, J lost 3 bases, and 14 bases lay in between. CDR1 is SGHTA, CDR2 FQGNSA, per germline. Here the CDR3 DNA reads TGTGCCAGCAGCTTACCCCCGGAGGGGAGCTACGAGCAGTACTTC. Protein product: CASSLPPEGSYEQYF.

The CDR3 loop is CATSRSPGTSYEQYF. CDR3 coding DNA: TGTGCCACCAGCAGATCCCCCGGGACTAGTTACGAGCAGTACTTC. The chain combines TRBV15 with TRBJ2-7, with 8 bases aligning to TRBD2. The CDR3 runs 15 residues. The V and J ends lost 2 bases and 4 bases, in that order; junction bases with no gene match: 7. Germline assignment: CDR1 LNHNV and CDR2 YYDKDF (reference sequence).